The sequence of this T cell receptor beta chain was determined in a study of cytomegalovirus exposure and HLA in healthy donors. Study-wide context: A subsequent analysis reported that the roughly 130 validation repertoires were produced on the same platform that had also been used for the roughly 700 first-cohort repertoires.

Study results and limitations: According to a subsequent analysis, TCR clusters identified in the first cohort showed a tendency to co-occur across the 120 or so validation repertoires.

The CDR3 sequence is 15 residues long. V lost 2 bases and J lost 7; bases outside the gene matches: 12. Germline values: CDR1 SGHDT, CDR2 YYEEEE. This clone has just one count. Its antigen is currently unknown. The donors were members of the validation cohort, which comprised 120 subjects and was separate from the first cohort of 600 to 850 subjects. Sequencing used immunoSEQ multiplex PCR; TCRdb keeps in-frame clones, though not all of them. The sample consists of 150,000 to 200,000 clones, about four fifths of them appearing once. The sequence was collected from a man aged 25 to 40 in good health and CMV-seropositive. The material sequenced was PBMCs. This chain joins TRBV5-6 and TRBJ2-7, with 7 bases lining up with TRBD1. The CDR3 coding sequence is TGTGCCAGCAGCTTAGGCAGGGGGATCTTGTTAGAGCAGTACTTC. Protein sequence: CASSLGRGILLEQYF.